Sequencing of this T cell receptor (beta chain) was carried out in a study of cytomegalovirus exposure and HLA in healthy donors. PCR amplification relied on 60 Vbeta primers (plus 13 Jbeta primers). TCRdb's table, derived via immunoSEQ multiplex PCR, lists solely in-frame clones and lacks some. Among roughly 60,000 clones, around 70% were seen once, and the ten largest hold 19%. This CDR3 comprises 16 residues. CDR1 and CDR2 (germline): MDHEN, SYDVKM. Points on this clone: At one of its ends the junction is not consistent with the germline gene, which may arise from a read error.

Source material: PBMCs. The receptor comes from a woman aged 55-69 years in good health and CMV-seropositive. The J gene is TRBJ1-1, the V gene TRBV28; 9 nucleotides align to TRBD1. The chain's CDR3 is CASSIGTGSMNTEALF. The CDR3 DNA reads TGTGCCAGCAGTATTGGGACAGGGTCCATGAACACTGAAGCTCTCTTT.